A selection of T cell receptor beta chains follows, all from one sample in a study of T cell clones after liver transplantation. Method: immunoSEQ multiplex PCR; TCRdb's copy keeps in-frame clones and lacks some. The data hold over 60,000 clones, with about four fifths observed a single time. The sequences come from CD4+ T cells from blood, collected before liver transplant. These receptors were taken from a human donor who received a liver transplant. The CDR3 runs from the conserved cysteine through the conserved F or W. The D gene is left open where the match is weak. Part of the rows lack a size; the others show once, few, many or a class for expanded clones.

clone size	D gene	V gene	J gene	CDR3 length	CDR3 DNA	CDR3 protein
once	TRBD2	TRBV2	TRBJ2-3	12	TGTGCCAGCAAAACCGTCGGGAGGCCGCAGTATTTT	CASKTVGRPQYF
NA	NA	TRBV2	TRBJ2-3	15	TGTGCCAGCAGCACTGCGCGGGCCAGCACAGATACGCAGTATTTT	CASSTARASTDTQYF
NA	TRBD2	TRBV7-2	TRBJ2-1	15	TGTGCCAGCAGCCTAACTAGCGGGAGTATCAATGAGCAGTTCTTC	CASSLTSGSINEQFF
NA	TRBD1	TRBV5-1	TRBJ1-1	15	TGCGCCAGCAGCGCCCAGGGAGGGGGCGTTACTGAAGCTTTCTTT	CASSAQGGGVTEAFF
NA	TRBD2	TRBV7-2	TRBJ2-1	16	TGTGCCAGCAGCTTAGGGCTAGCGGCCTCCTACAATGAGCAGTTCTTC	CASSLGLAASYNEQFF
NA	NA	TRBV27	TRBJ1-1	16	TGTGCCAGCAGTTTGAACGGGGAAGGGAGGAACACTGAAGCTTTCTTT	CASSLNGEGRNTEAFF
once	TRBD2	TRBV5-1	TRBJ2-3	17	TGCGCCAGCAGCCCGGGGACTAGCGGGACGGGCACAGATACGCAGTATTTT	CASSPGTSGTGTDTQYF
NA	NA	TRBV5-1	TRBJ2-5	19	TGCGCCAGCAGCCCTCCCCCACAGGGTCCGAACTTGCCCCAAGAGACCCAGTACTTC	CASSPPPQGPNLPQETQYF
NA	TRBD1	TRBV28	TRBJ1-5	16	TGTGCCAGCAGTTATGGAGGGGGCGGTAACAATCAGCCCCAGCATTTT	CASSYGGGGNNQPQHF
once	NA	TRBV5-1	TRBJ1-2	15	TGCGCCAGCAGCTTAGGCGACAACGCACTCTATGGCTACACCTTC	CASSLGDNALYGYTF
NA	NA	TRBV11-2	TRBJ1-2	16	TGTGCCAGCAGCTCCCCAAGACAGGCCAGAGCATATGGCTACACCTTC	CASSSPRQARAYGYTF
NA	TRBD1	TRBV6-5	TRBJ1-4	15	TGTGCCAGCAGTCCCAGGGGGCATACTAATGAAAAACTGTTTTTT	CASSPRGHTNEKLFF
NA	TRBD1	TRBV7-2	TRBJ2-5	14	TGTGCCAGCAGCCCAGGACAGGGGTTCGAGACCCAGTACTTC	CASSPGQGFETQYF
once	NA	TRBV27	TRBJ2-3	12	TGTGCCAGCAGTCAACGCACAGATACGCAGTATTTT	CASSQRTDTQYF
NA	NA	TRBV15	TRBJ1-2	15	TGTGCCACCAGCAGGGGGGGGGTTACTAACTATGGCTACACCTTC	CATSRGGVTNYGYTF
NA	TRBD1	TRBV14	TRBJ2-7	14	TGTGCCAGCAGCAAGACAGGGGACACCTACGAGCAGTACTTC	CASSKTGDTYEQYF
few	TRBD1	TRBV7-9	TRBJ2-7	16	TGTGCCAGCAGCTTAGTGCTCACAGGGGGGACCTACGAGCAGTACTTC	CASSLVLTGGTYEQYF
NA	TRBD2	TRBV11-2	TRBJ2-2	15	TGTGCCAGCAGCCCGGGACTAGCATTCACCGGGGAGCTGTTTTTT	CASSPGLAFTGELFF
NA	TRBD1	TRBV19	TRBJ1-5	13	TGTGCCAGTACCATACAGGGGTGGCAGCCCCAGCATTTT	CASTIQGWQPQHF
once	TRBD1	TRBV7-2	TRBJ1-5	14	TGTGCCAGCAGCTTCGACAGGGGTAATCAGCCCCAGCATTTT	CASSFDRGNQPQHF
NA	NA	TRBV7-2	TRBJ2-7	13	TGTGCCAGCAGCCTACAGGGAAGGTACGAGCAGTACTTC	CASSLQGRYEQYF
NA	TRBD1	TRBV28	TRBJ1-5	16	TGTGCCAGCAGTTTCCCCGGGACAGGGTTCAATCAGCCCCAGCATTTT	CASSFPGTGFNQPQHF
NA	NA	TRBV20-1	TRBJ1-1	11	TGCAGTGCCCCGGGGAGGGCTGAAGCTTTCTTT	CSAPGRAEAFF
NA	TRBD2	TRBV27	TRBJ2-1	18	TGTGCCAGCAGTTTAGGACTAGCGGGAGGGAAGGCTGCCAATGAGCAGTTCTTC	CASSLGLAGGKAANEQFF
NA	TRBD2	TRBV27	TRBJ2-2	16	TGTGCCAGCAGTTTAGACCAGCGGGAGTCGTTCCGGGAGCTGTTTTTT	CASSLDQRESFRELFF
once	TRBD2	TRBV5-1	TRBJ2-3	15	TGCGCCAGCACCATCTTAGCGGGAGCCGCAGATACGCAGTATTTT	CASTILAGAADTQYF
NA	NA	TRBV7-9	TRBJ2-1	14	TGTGCCAGCAGCTCCGAGTTAGTATACAATGAGCAGTTCTTC	CASSSELVYNEQFF
NA	TRBD2	TRBV27	TRBJ2-5	16	TGTGCCAGCAGTTCGCTAGCGGGAAGAGGCGTAGAGACCCAGTACTTC	CASSSLAGRGVETQYF
few	TRBD1	TRBV13	TRBJ2-3	18	TGTGCCAGCAGCGGGCCCTCGATCGACAGGGGGCAGGTAGATACGCAGTATTTT	CASSGPSIDRGQVDTQYF
NA	TRBD1	TRBV11-2	TRBJ1-3	15	TGTGCCAGCAGCTTGAGACAGGGGGCTGGAAACACCATATATTTT	CASSLRQGAGNTIYF
NA	NA	TRBV5-1	TRBJ2-3	13	TGCGCCAGCAGCTCAGCGGCTGTCGATACGCAGTATTTT	CASSSAAVDTQYF
NA	NA	TRBV5-6	TRBJ2-1	16	TGTGCCAGCAGCTTATTCGGACGAGACTCCTACAATGAGCAGTTCTTC	CASSLFGRDSYNEQFF